What follows is one T cell receptor beta chain and its context. What it binds is not known. Together with a sample-barcoded 5' primer, a J-beta primer mix was included in a second PCR lasting about 7 to 12 cycles. One entry per CDR3 protein results from TCRdb running MiXCR on the 5' RACE reads. The sample consists of 2 million or so distinct CDR3 sequences, roughly 52% of them appearing once. This record comes from a study of blood T cells in healthy people across ages. Study results and limitations: Per million T cells, TCR beta diversity dropped about linearly as age rose.

Trimming cost V 0 bases and J 13 bases, with 12 bases left between them. The CDR3 runs 12 residues. Germline V gives CDR1 MNHEY, CDR2 SVGEGT. Peripheral blood, approximately 10 milliliters per donor, was collected. The extraction recovered at least 6 micrograms of total RNA per sample. V and J are TRBV6-2 or TRBV6-3 and TRBJ1-2; no firm D call. The specimen sequenced was blood. This TCR came from a woman aged 40 to 49 in good health. CDR3 residues: CASSYSGHAGTF. The DNA of the CDR3 is TGTGCCAGCAGTTACTCTGGGCACGCCGGCACCTTC.